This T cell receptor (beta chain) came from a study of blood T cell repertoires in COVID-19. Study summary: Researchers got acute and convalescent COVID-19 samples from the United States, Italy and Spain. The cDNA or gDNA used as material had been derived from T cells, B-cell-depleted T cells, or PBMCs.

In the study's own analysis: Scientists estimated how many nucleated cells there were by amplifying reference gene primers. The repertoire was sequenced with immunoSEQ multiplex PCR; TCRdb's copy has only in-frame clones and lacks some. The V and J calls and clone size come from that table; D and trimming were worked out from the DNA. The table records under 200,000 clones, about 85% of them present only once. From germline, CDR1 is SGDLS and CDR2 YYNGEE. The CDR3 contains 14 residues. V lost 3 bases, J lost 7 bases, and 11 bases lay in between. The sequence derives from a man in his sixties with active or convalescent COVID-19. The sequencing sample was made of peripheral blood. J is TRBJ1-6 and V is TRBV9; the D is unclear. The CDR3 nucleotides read TGTGCCAGCAGCGCGGCTACCAGGAATTCACCCCTCCACTTT. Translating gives CASSAATRNSPLHF.